Listed here are 23 T cell receptor beta chains from one sample, sequenced in a study of shared clonotypes between healthy human individuals. Sequencing used immunoSEQ multiplex PCR; TCRdb keeps in-frame clones, though not all of them. The sample has some 500,000 clones, 90% to 96% seen once. Sequencing input: naive CD4+ T cells sorted from blood. As to subset: CD45RA+ positively selected. All receptors derive from a woman in her thirties in good health.

Comment on this clone: Other DNA sequences of this sample code for an identical CDR3. This chain connects TRBV19 to TRBJ1-3; 7 bases align to TRBD1. The CDR3 consists of 14 residues. The germline V gene has CDR1 LNHDA and CDR2 SQIVND (reference sequence). J gave up 2 bases and V 2 bases, and 0 bases lay outside the gene matches. The CDR3 DNA follows: TGTGCCAGTAGTATACAGGGGGCTGGAAACACCATATATTTT. Translation gives CASSIQGAGNTIYF.

The genes are TRBV28 and TRBJ2-7; 7 nucleotides line up with TRBD1. The CDR3 is 14 amino acids. J gave up 0 bases and V 6 bases, and 5 bases lay outside the gene matches. CDR1 and CDR2 (germline): MDHEN, SYDVKM. Here the CDR3 DNA reads TGTGCCAGCAGGGACAGGCCGCTCTCCTACGAGCAGTACTTC. Amino acid sequence: CASRDRPLSYEQYF. Variable domain in full (rest from reference TRBV28 and TRBJ2-7): DVKVTQSSRYLVKRTGEKVFLECVQDMDHENMFWYRQDPGLGLRLIYFSYDVKMKEKGDIPEGYSVSREKKERFSLILESASTNQTSMYLCASRDRPLSYEQYFGPGTRLTVT.

In regard to this clone: The same CDR3 arises from other DNA sequences in this sample as well. The V and J genes are TRBV5-1 and TRBJ1-1, with a possible D match to TRBD1 (6 bases). The V end was cut by 0 bases, the J end by 5 bases, with 11 bases between. The CDR3 runs 14 residues. The germline V gene encodes CDR1 SGHRS and CDR2 YFSETQ. The CDR3: CASSLAGGRTEAFF. The DNA of the CDR3 is TGCGCCAGCAGCTTGGCGGGGGGGCGTACTGAAGCTTTCTTT.

The V gene is TRBV7-3, the J gene TRBJ2-4; 9 nucleotides line up with TRBD1. The length of the CDR3 is 15 residues. Germline CDR1 reads SGHTA; CDR2 reads FQGTGA. Trimming at V came to 5 bases and at J to 7 bases, leaving 9 bases not matched to a gene. The CDR3 sequence: CASSASTGGKNIQYF. The CDR3 nucleotides are TGTGCCAGCAGCGCGTCAACAGGGGGCAAGAACATTCAGTACTTC.

The gene calls are TRBV21-1 and TRBJ1-2. TRBV21-1 is recorded as a pseudogene. The CDR3 runs 17 residues. CDR3 sequence reads: CASSKNEKSHLNYGYTF. The DNA of the CDR3 is TGTGCCAGCAGCAAAAATGAGAAGAGCCACCTTAACTATGGCTACACCTTC.

This clone was observed a handful of times. This chain joins TRBV6-5 and TRBJ2-7; TRBD2 might be the D (6 bases). Between the trimmed V and J ends, which lost 4 bases and 7 bases, there was a span of 20 bases. The CDR3 totals 15 residues. Germline loops: CDR1 MNHEY, CDR2 SVGAGI. CDR3 sequence (DNA): TGTGCCAGCAGTTCGGGACTCGGTCCGCCAGAGGAGCAGTACTTC. Its translation is CASSSGLGPPEEQYF.

V is TRBV28 and J is TRBJ2-2, with TRBD1 identical over 8 bases. CDR1 is MDHEN, CDR2 SYDVKM, per germline. J gave up 6 bases and V 7 bases, and 10 bases lay outside the gene matches. The CDR3 is 15 residues long. The CDR3 nucleotides read TGTGCCAGCATAAACGGACAGGGTACTGCCGGGGAGCTGTTTTTT. Translating gives CASINGQGTAGELFF. The full variable domain, in which reference TRBV28 and TRBJ2-2 provide the parts outside the CDR3, is DVKVTQSSRYLVKRTGEKVFLECVQDMDHENMFWYRQDPGLGLRLIYFSYDVKMKEKGDIPEGYSVSREKKERFSLILESASTNQTSMYLCASINGQGTAGELFFGEGSRLTVL.

This sequence joins TRBV28 and TRBJ2-1; 7 bases are a match to TRBD2. The length of the CDR3 is 14 residues. Losses at the gene ends were 7 bases for V and 3 bases for J; bases not matched to a gene: 6. The V gene's germline CDR1 is MDHEN and CDR2 SYDVKM. CDR3 sequence reads: CASTLLADYNEQFF. The CDR3, as DNA: TGTGCCAGCACCCTTCTAGCGGACTACAATGAGCAGTTCTTC.

The chain uses TRBV19 and TRBJ2-3, with D perhaps assigned TRBD1 or TRBD2 (5 bases each). Between the trimmed V and J ends, which lost 10 bases and 1 base, there was a span of 15 bases. This CDR3 spans 14 amino acids. The germline gives CDR1 LNHDA, CDR2 SQIVND (reference sequence). The CDR3 region is CATSQGSGTDTQYF. CDR3 nucleotide sequence: TGTGCCACCAGTCAGGGTAGCGGCACAGATACGCAGTATTTT.

The chain links TRBV5-4 to TRBJ2-7; 7 nucleotides agree with TRBD1. The CDR3 is 15 amino acids. Trimming took 4 bases from V and 4 from J; bases not matched to a gene: 11. Germline V gene data show CDR1 as SGHNT and CDR2 as YYREEE (reference sequence). Here the CDR3 reads CASSGTGQIPYEQYF. CDR3 DNA: TGTGCCAGCAGCGGAACGGGACAGATCCCGTACGAGCAGTACTTC.

This sequence joins TRBV5-4 and TRBJ2-7; weak D call: TRBD1 (6 bases). CDR3 length equals 15 residues. Germline V gene data show CDR1 as SGHNT and CDR2 as YYREEE (reference sequence). Trimming removed 8 bases from V and 0 bases from J, with 18 bases in between. The CDR3 DNA reads as TGTGCCAGGAGGTCTACAGGGTGTCCCTCCTACGAGCAGTACTTC. Its protein product is CARRSTGCPSYEQYF.

The chain carries TRBV7-3 and TRBJ2-1, with D perhaps TRBD1 (6 bases). Germline CDR1 is SGHTA and CDR2 is FQGTGA. The germline V and J ends were trimmed by 5 bases and 9 bases, with 17 bases remaining between them. The CDR3 has 14 residues. The chain's CDR3 is CASSPQTGAGEQFF. Here the CDR3 DNA reads TGTGCCAGCAGCCCGCAGACAGGCGCCGGTGAGCAGTTCTTC.

The chain combines TRBV27 with TRBJ2-7; D is perhaps TRBD2 (6 bases). With 3 bases removed from V and 2 bases from J, the gap between germline ends came to 11 bases. This CDR3 has 14 residues. Germline lookup yields CDR1 MNHEY and CDR2 SMNVEV (reference sequence). CDR3 coding DNA: TGTGCCAGCAGTTTTTCCGGGGAGGCCTACGAGCAGTACTTC. Residues: CASSFSGEAYEQYF.

This clone occurred once. The V and J genes are TRBV19 and TRBJ1-5; 10 bases agree with TRBD1. J was trimmed by 6 bases and V by 3 bases; bases with no gene match: 8. CDR3 length: 16 residues. Germline V gives CDR1 LNHDA, CDR2 SQIVND (reference sequence). DNA for the CDR3: TGTGCCAGTAGTATTGGAGGGACAGGGGCTTTTCAGCCCCAGCATTTT. It codes for CASSIGGTGAFQPQHF.

CDR3 sequence: CASIKGAGSNEKLFF. For the CDR3, the DNA is TGTGCCAGCATCAAGGGGGCCGGCTCTAATGAAAAACTGTTTTTT. The chain is built from TRBV28 and TRBJ1-4, with 7 positions matching TRBD1. The length of the CDR3 is 15 residues. Per germline, CDR1 MDHEN and CDR2 SYDVKM. The ends lost 7 bases at V and 3 bases at J; junction bases unmatched: 8.

V and J are TRBV18 and TRBJ1-1; the D gene is possibly TRBD1 (5 bases). The length of the CDR3 is 16 residues. Germline V CDR1 and CDR2: KGHSH, LQKENI. V lost 8 bases, J lost 1 base, and 20 bases lay in between. The CDR3 nucleotides are TGTGCCAGCCACTCGAAGGCCCCGGGGACGAACACTGAAGCTTTCTTT. It is translated as CASHSKAPGTNTEAFF.

A few counts support this clone. This chain links TRBV2 with TRBJ2-7, with D uncertain. The CDR3 is made up of 12 amino acids. The germline CDR1 and CDR2 sequences are SNHLY and FYNNEI. V lost 0 bases to trimming and J lost 7 bases, with 7 bases between them. The CDR3 spells CASSEALREQYF. The CDR3 bases are TGTGCCAGCAGTGAAGCGCTTCGTGAGCAGTACTTC.

The genes are TRBV19 and TRBJ2-1; 13 bases map to TRBD2. Looked up from germline, CDR1 is LNHDA and CDR2 is SQIVND (reference sequence). This CDR3 spans 16 amino acids. The trim removed 4 bases at V and 3 bases at J, leaving 3 bases unmatched. The CDR3, as DNA: TGTGCCAGTAGTACTCGGACTAGCGGGGGCTACAATGAGCAGTTCTTC. Protein: CASSTRTSGGYNEQFF.

This clone appeared a single time. This chain connects TRBV28 to TRBJ1-2; 10 bases line up with TRBD1. The CDR3 is made up of 13 amino acids. Germline lookup yields CDR1 MDHEN and CDR2 SYDVKM. The ends lost 6 bases at V and 7 bases at J; junction bases unmatched: 5. For the CDR3, the DNA is TGTGCCAGCAGAAGACAGGGGGCTACTGGCTACACCTTC. Residues: CASRRQGATGYTF.

The CDR3 spells CASSLGNRGEAFF. The CDR3 bases are TGTGCCAGCAGTTTAGGGAACAGGGGTGAAGCTTTCTTT. The rearrangement joins TRBV28 to TRBJ1-1; 7 bases fit TRBD1. The CDR3 sequence is 13 residues long. Germline V gene lookup returns CDR1 MDHEN and CDR2 SYDVKM. V trimming: 2 bases; J trimming: 7 bases; junction bases outside the gene matches: 4.

The V gene is TRBV7-2, the J gene TRBJ1-2, with no clear D. This CDR3 region has 12 residues. Between the trimmed V and J ends, which lost 5 bases and 8 bases, there was a span of 12 bases. Germline V CDR1 and CDR2: SGHTA, FQGNSA. CDR3 nucleotide sequence: TGTGCCAGCAGCCAAGCCTCGACCGGCTACACCTTC. Translated, it gives CASSQASTGYTF.

The CDR3 is CAWSLGASGGTKQYF. The DNA of the CDR3 is TGTGCCTGGAGTCTGGGGGCTAGCGGGGGGACCAAGCAGTACTTC. The chain combines TRBV30 with TRBJ2-7; 11 bases are shared with TRBD2. CDR3 length: 15 amino acids. With 2 bases clipped from V and 8 bases from J, the junction kept 11 bases outside the gene matches. In germline, CDR1 is GTSNPN, CDR2 SVGIG (reference sequence). Together with reference TRBV30 and TRBJ2-7, the CDR3 gives the full variable domain: SQTIHQWPATLVQPVGSPLSLECTVEGTSNPNLYWYRQAAGRGLQLLFYSVGIGQISSEVPQNLSASRPQDRQFILSSKKLLLSDSGFYLCAWSLGASGGTKQYFGPGTRLTVT.

The V call is TRBV28, the J call TRBJ1-5; a possible D gene is TRBD1 (5 bases). V was shortened by 11 bases and J by 0 bases, with 11 bases between the two germline ends. This CDR3 has 13 amino acids. CDR1 and CDR2 (germline): MDHEN, SYDVKM. Here the CDR3 reads CAGSQASNQPQHF. CDR3 bases: TGTGCCGGATCACAGGCTAGCAATCAGCCCCAGCATTTT.